A single sample is the source of the 18 T cell receptor beta chains below, sequenced in a study of CD8 T cells in ankylosing spondylitis. From the 5' RACE reads, TCRdb called clonotypes with MiXCR, one entry per CDR3 protein. The sample lists under 250,000 distinct CDR3 sequences, roughly 10% occurring once. Material: blood, either unsorted or a sorted T cell fraction (not recorded which). The receptor source for this set is a male donor with ankylosing spondylitis or in good health (not recorded which).

In this sample, this clonotype turned up many times. This chain connects TRBV20-1 to TRBJ2-5; no clear D. Trimming removed 1 base from V and 7 bases from J, with 16 bases in between. This CDR3 spans 14 amino acids. Germline CDR1 DFQATT, CDR2 SNEGSKA (reference sequence). The CDR3 nucleotides are TGCAGTGCTAGAGGGGTCGGAGCAGGCGGGACCCAGTACTTC. Translated, it gives CSARGVGAGGTQYF.

This clonotype was found a few times. The gene calls are TRBV20-1 and TRBJ2-7, with TRBD2 as a possible D gene (6 bases). The germline V gene encodes CDR1 DFQATT and CDR2 SNEGSKA (reference sequence). Between the trimmed V and J ends, which lost 7 bases and 2 bases, there was a span of 15 bases. This CDR3 contains 13 residues. This CDR3 is CSVRVGGPYEQYF. CDR3 DNA: TGCAGTGTAAGGGTGGGAGGCCCCTACGAGCAGTACTTC.

Ten or more counts support this clonotype. This sequence joins TRBV28 and TRBJ2-7, with TRBD1 matching over 9 bases. This CDR3 is 16 amino acids long. CDR1 and CDR2 (germline): MDHEN, SYDVKM. With V trimmed by 6 bases and J by 0 bases, 9 bases remained unmatched. The CDR3 region has the DNA TGTGCCAGCAGACCCTTCGGACAGGGGTTCTCCTACGAGCAGTACTTC. Translated: CASRPFGQGFSYEQYF.

This clonotype was observed many times. The CDR3 loop reads CAISQGNTEAFF. CDR3 DNA: TGTGCCATCAGTCAAGGGAACACTGAAGCTTTCTTT. This sequence joins TRBV10-3 and TRBJ1-1; D gene ambiguous. V was trimmed by 5 bases and J by 1 base, leaving 5 bases between them. The CDR3 spans 12 residues. Germline-derived CDR1 and CDR2 are ENHRY and SYGVKD.

At least ten counts were recorded for this clonotype. This chain joins TRBV24-1 and TRBJ2-1; no firm D call. V was pared by 4 bases and J by 6 bases, with 18 bases between. From germline, CDR1 is KGHDR and CDR2 SFDVKD. The CDR3 spans 16 residues. This chain's CDR3 is CATSDSSLEIRNEQFF. The CDR3 region has the DNA TGTGCCACCAGTGACTCCTCCCTAGAGATCCGCAATGAGCAGTTCTTC.

There are many counts of this clonotype. The chain combines TRBV12-3 or TRBV12-4 with TRBJ2-5; D may be TRBD1 (5 bases). Trimming pared 6 bases from V and 5 bases from J, leaving 10 bases between. CDR3 length equals 12 residues. The CDR3 bases are TGTGCCAGCAGGTCAGGGTTGGAGACCCAGTACTTC. Amino acids: CASRSGLETQYF.

This clonotype showed up many times. This rearrangement joins TRBV24-1 to TRBJ2-5, with 9 bases lining up with TRBD1. The CDR3 is 13 residues long. CDR1 KGHDR and CDR2 SFDVKD come from the germline V gene. V lost 6 bases, J lost 7 bases, and 5 bases stayed unmatched. The DNA for the CDR3 is TGTGCCACCAGTTCGGGACAGGGACGGACCCAGTACTTC. It encodes CATSSGQGRTQYF.

This clonotype was recorded many times. The rearrangement joins TRBV12-3 or TRBV12-4 to TRBJ2-5; no clear D. The CDR3 covers 12 residues. Trimming took 2 bases from V and 6 from J, leaving 7 bases between them. The CDR3 loop is CASSLNSQTQYF. CDR3 coding DNA: TGTGCCAGCAGTTTAAACAGCCAGACCCAGTACTTC.

There are many counts of this clonotype. The chain uses TRBV6-1 and TRBJ2-2, with TRBD2 identical over 9 bases. CDR1 and CDR2 (germline): MNHNS, SASEGT. CDR3 length equals 15 residues. Trimming at V came to 9 bases and at J to 1 base, leaving 6 bases not matched to a gene. CDR3 sequence reads: CASKELAGNTGELFF. The CDR3 DNA follows: TGTGCCAGTAAAGAACTAGCGGGGAACACCGGGGAGCTGTTTTTT.

This clonotype was picked up a small number of times. The rearrangement uses TRBV11-2 and TRBJ1-2; a possible D gene is TRBD1 (6 bases). Trimming cost V 2 bases and J 4 bases, with 8 bases left between them. Germline V CDR1 and CDR2: SGHAT, FQNNGV. CDR3 size: 13 residues. This CDR3 is CASSLSQGYGYTF. CDR3 DNA sequence: TGTGCCAGCAGCTTATCACAGGGCTATGGCTACACCTTC.

This clonotype showed up just a few times. This chain joins TRBV5-1 and TRBJ1-1; D remains unclear. The CDR3 length is 13 residues. Per germline, CDR1 SGHRS and CDR2 YFSETQ. The ends were cut back, 1 base at V and 0 bases at J, with 4 bases in the middle. The CDR3: CASSLFLNTEAFF. The CDR3 region has the DNA TGCGCCAGCAGCTTGTTCCTGAACACTGAAGCTTTCTTT.

This clonotype turned up a few times. The CDR3 nucleotides read TGTGCCAGCAGTGAATGGGGACTAGCGACTACCGGGGAGCTGTTTTTT. Its translation is CASSEWGLATTGELFF. The chain recombines TRBV2 with TRBJ2-2, with 10 bases identical to TRBD2. There are 16 residues in the CDR3. V lost 2 bases to trimming and J lost 5 bases; unmatched junction nucleotides: 5. Germline CDR1 is SNHLY and CDR2 is FYNNEI.

The chain employs TRBV19 and TRBJ2-5; D perhaps matches TRBD2 (6 bases). Germline V gives CDR1 LNHDA, CDR2 SQIVND (reference sequence). This CDR3 contains 14 residues. V lost 9 bases and J 1 base, leaving 15 bases between the germline ends. CDR3 protein: CASAGRWAQETQYF. The DNA of the CDR3 is TGTGCCAGCGCGGGGCGATGGGCCCAAGAGACCCAGTACTTC. The full variable domain, completed using reference TRBV19 and TRBJ2-5, is DGGITQSPKYLFRKEGQNVTLSCEQNLNHDAMYWYRQDPGQGLRLIYYSQIVNDFQKGDIAEGYSVSREKKESFPLTVTSAQKNPTAFYLCASAGRWAQETQYFGPGTRLLVL.

V usage is TRBV28 and J usage is TRBJ2-7; a weak D match, TRBD1 (6 bases). CDR1 and CDR2 from the germline V gene are MDHEN and SYDVKM. The CDR3 has 17 amino acids. V lost 4 bases to trimming and J lost 9 bases, with 28 bases between them. CDR3 sequence reads: CASSSPRTSRDTNGQYF. Here the CDR3 DNA reads TGTGCCAGCAGTTCCCCCCGGACGTCTCGGGACACCAATGGGCAGTACTTC.

This clonotype was counted ten times or more. The J gene is TRBJ1-5, the V gene TRBV19; D gene uncertain. The germline CDR1 and CDR2 sequences are LNHDA and SQIVND (reference sequence). V was pared by 9 bases and J by 2 bases, with 17 bases between. The CDR3 is made up of 15 amino acids. CDR3: CASSPDPGGNQPQHF. The CDR3 DNA sequence: TGTGCCAGCTCCCCGGACCCGGGCGGCAATCAGCCCCAGCATTTT.

The CDR3 DNA reads as TGTGCCACCAGCAGAGATCTGTGGGACACTGAAGCTTTCTTT. Translated: CATSRDLWDTEAFF. V is TRBV15 and J is TRBJ1-1; D not certain. The CDR3 runs 14 residues. V was clipped by 0 bases and J by 3 bases, with 8 bases between them. CDR1 is LNHNV and CDR2 is YYDKDF in the germline V gene (reference sequence).

This clonotype was found many times. This chain connects TRBV4-1 to TRBJ2-1, with TRBD2 matching over 7 bases. The V and J ends lost 2 bases and 4 bases, in that order; junction bases with no gene match: 11. CDR3 size: 17 residues. Germline loops: CDR1 MGHRA, CDR2 YSYEKL. DNA for the CDR3: TGCGCCAGCAGCCAATTTCTAGCGGTCCCCTTTTACAATGAGCAGTTCTTC. This translates into CASSQFLAVPFYNEQFF.

This clonotype was observed many times. The chain has TRBV6-1 and TRBJ2-1; 7 positions match TRBD2. The CDR3 is 15 amino acids. J was trimmed by 1 base and V by 0 bases; bases with no gene match: 0. Germline loops: CDR1 MNHNS, CDR2 SASEGT. CDR3 protein: CASSEASGSYNEQFF. DNA for the CDR3: TGTGCCAGCAGTGAAGCTAGCGGGTCCTACAATGAGCAGTTCTTC.